This TCR beta chain appears in the sequencing data of a study of graft-versus-host responses after intestinal transplantation. Study-level background: Following induction with anti-thymocyte globulin, all recipients were given tacrolimus and steroids for around three years. Overall study results and limits: Individuals carrying graft-donor T cell macrochimerism showed high graft-versus-host to host-versus-graft clonal ratios in allografts. Declines in HvG clones occurring early post-transplant were associated with peak circulating GvH clone levels. Present in recipient marrow, GvH clones included some that appeared first in ileum or blood.

Deletions cut 2 bases from V and 1 base from J, with 17 bases between. The CDR3 has 18 amino acids. From germline, CDR1 is LNHDA and CDR2 SQIVND (reference sequence). For this clone: Its specificity is unknown.

Some clones are missing from TCRdb's copy, which holds only in-frame ones; the method was immunoSEQ multiplex PCR. This table has approximately 85,000 clones, approximately 90% appearing once. This material consisted of unstimulated CD8+ T cells sorted from spleen or lymph node cells, taken before transplant. V is TRBV19 and J is TRBJ2-2; a possible D gene is TRBD2 (6 bases). The TCR was taken from a human donor who was the organ donor for an intestinal transplant. As DNA, the CDR3 is TGTGCCAGTAGTATATCTCTAGCGTCGTATGGGAACACCGGGGAGCTGTTTTTT. Protein sequence: CASSISLASYGNTGELFF.